This T cell receptor beta chain stems from a study of Ad26.COV2.S vaccination and SARS-CoV-2 variants. The overall study: Participants got Ad26.COV2.S intramuscularly, once or twice 56 days apart. Findings and caveats of the study: Placebo and vaccine recipients had non-spike TCR breadth that was similar. Responses of T cells in total may have been underestimated by the TCR breadth and depth analyses.

Points on this clone: Its antigen is still unknown.

Profiling relied on immunoSEQ multiplex PCR, and the TCRdb table lists in-frame clones only, not all of them. The sample lists 320,000 or so clones, about nine tenths occurring once. Treatment reported: around 19 received Ad26.COV2.S at low or high dose, single or two shots; roughly five received placebo; per-sample allocation not given. Vaccine and placebo recipients were sampled on day 63 after the first injection. This Boston cohort included adults aged 18-55 years. The sample here was peripheral blood, taken in a trial of Ad26.COV2.S vaccine versus placebo. The clonotype was recovered from a person between 18 and 59 years old who received the Ad26.COV2.S COVID-19 vaccine or a placebo.

In DNA form, the CDR3 reads TGTGCCAGCAGACACGGGGCGCCCTACAATGAGCAGTTCTTC. Its protein is CASRHGAPYNEQFF. This chain links TRBV27 with TRBJ2-1; D tentatively reads TRBD1 or TRBD2 (5 bases each). CDR3 size: 14 residues. The V gene lost 6 bases and the J gene lost 2 bases, with 11 bases spanning the gap. The germline V gene has CDR1 MNHEY and CDR2 SMNVEV (reference sequence).